Listed below are T cell receptor beta chains from one sample, sequenced in a study of T cells after yellow fever vaccination. TCRdb itself ran the 5' RACE reads through MiXCR, one entry per CDR3 protein. Of a few hundred thousand distinct CDR3 sequences in the sample, 6.9% were seen once. Sequencing used CD4+ T cells sorted from PBMCs, obtained 15 days after the yellow fever booster vaccination. These TCRs come from a man aged 25-45 years who received the YFV17D yellow fever vaccine. Both conserved end residues are part of each CDR3. The size entry is marked missing in some rows and otherwise reads once, few, many or a size class.

size: few
J: TRBJ2-5
V: TRBV15
CDR3: CATSRGLAGKWVQETQYF

size: many
J: TRBJ2-4
V: TRBV20-1
CDR3: CSAGEFTDIQYF

size: many
J: TRBJ2-7
V: TRBV5-1
CDR3: CASSPGTIYEQYF

size: many
J: TRBJ2-1
V: TRBV6-1
CDR3: CASSPLGRDEQFF

size: many
J: TRBJ2-1
V: TRBV5-6
CDR3: CASSPPDNEQFF

size: few
J: TRBJ1-5
V: TRBV27
CDR3: CASSLSLTLSNQPQHF

size: NA
J: TRBJ1-1
V: TRBV6-2/TRBV6-3
CDR3: CATGEGNTEAFF

size: many
J: TRBJ1-5
V: TRBV6-5
CDR3: CASSYSGRDQPQHF

size: few
J: TRBJ2-4
V: TRBV3-1
CDR3: CASSQGQSNIQYF

size: few
J: TRBJ2-7
V: TRBV13
CDR3: CASSLYRGRYEQYF

size: NA
J: TRBJ2-7
V: TRBV5-1
CDR3: CASSLGGSMNEQYF

size: few
J: TRBJ2-5
V: TRBV5-4
CDR3: CASSLRGGLGQETQYF

size: NA
J: TRBJ2-1
V: TRBV5-5
CDR3: CASSPRLAVSYNERFF

size: few
J: TRBJ2-1
V: TRBV20-1
CDR3: CSARDGTRDNNEQFF

size: many
J: TRBJ2-7
V: TRBV7-8
CDR3: CASRRTEYNYEQYF

size: many
J: TRBJ1-2
V: TRBV4-2
CDR3: CASSQEAGGNYGYTF

size: few
J: TRBJ2-7
V: TRBV6-1
CDR3: CASIGGTETYEQYF

size: many
J: TRBJ2-7
V: TRBV20-1
CDR3: CSASPIPSGRRYEQYF

size: many
J: TRBJ2-4
V: TRBV7-2
CDR3: CASSPFGGNIQYF

size: NA
J: TRBJ2-2
V: TRBV23-1
CDR3: CASISTSCGRAENTGELFF

size: NA
J: TRBJ2-2
V: TRBV29-1
CDR3: CSVWGLAGEGTGELFF

size: many
J: TRBJ2-1
V: TRBV10-3
CDR3: CASTSGERSSYNEQFF

size: few
J: TRBJ2-5
V: TRBV5-3
CDR3: CARRKGLAGGHRETQYF

size: NA
J: TRBJ2-1
V: TRBV4-3
CDR3: CASSQVAYNEQFF

size: NA
J: TRBJ2-3
V: TRBV7-6
CDR3: CASSARGDRTDTQYF

size: few
J: TRBJ2-7
V: TRBV7-9
CDR3: CASSSDFTTYEQYF

size: many
J: TRBJ2-3
V: TRBV5-4
CDR3: CASSLRLADTDTQYF

size: many
J: TRBJ2-3
V: TRBV20-1
CDR3: CSARDPTHRNYDTQYF